This T cell receptor (beta chain) was captured by sequencing in a study of liver allograft versus peripheral blood T cells. Turning to the study itself: Transplanted-liver and recipient peripheral blood T cell receptor repertoires were compared.

A single record per CDR3 protein comes from TCRdb applying MiXCR to the reads. The sample records thousands of distinct CDR3 sequences, over 14% being singletons. Study results and limitations: Intragraft T cell receptor repertoires of liver allografts were reportedly distinct from those in peripheral blood.

Trimming removed 6 bases at V and 3 bases at J, with 14 bases between. The CDR3 consists of 15 residues. From germline, CDR1 is MDHEN and CDR2 SYDVKM. By sample share, this clonotype is medium-sized. Its antigen is undetermined. The receptor comes from a human patient who had a liver transplant. Some of these T cells may belong to the graft donor. The rearrangement joins TRBV28 to TRBJ1-4, with D possibly being TRBD1 (6 bases). The DNA for the CDR3 is TGTGCCAGCAGCCGCACAGGGTTCGCTAATGAAAAACTGTTTTTT. Its translation is CASSRTGFANEKLFF.